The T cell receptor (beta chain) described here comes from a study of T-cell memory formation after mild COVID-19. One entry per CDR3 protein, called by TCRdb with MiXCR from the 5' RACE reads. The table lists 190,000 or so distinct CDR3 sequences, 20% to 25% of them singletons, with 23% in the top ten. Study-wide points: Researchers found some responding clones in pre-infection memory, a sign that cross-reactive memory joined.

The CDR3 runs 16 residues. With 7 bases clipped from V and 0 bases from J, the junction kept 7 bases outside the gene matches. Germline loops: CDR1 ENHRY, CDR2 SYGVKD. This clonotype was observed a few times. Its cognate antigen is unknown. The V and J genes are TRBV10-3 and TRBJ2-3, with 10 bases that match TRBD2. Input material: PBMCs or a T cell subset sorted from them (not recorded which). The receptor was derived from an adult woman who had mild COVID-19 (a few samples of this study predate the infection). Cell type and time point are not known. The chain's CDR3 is CAIKASGGASTDTQYF. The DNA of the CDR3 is TGTGCCATCAAAGCTAGCGGGGGTGCTAGCACAGATACGCAGTATTTT.